This T cell receptor beta chain derives from a study of post-analysis software for immune sequencing data. For the study at large: Recorded subtypes: relapsing-remitting, secondary progressive, progressive-relapsing; some patients unannotated.

The study, taken as a whole, reports: There were five TRBV segments more frequent in patients than controls, and TRBV5-6, TRBV5-1 and TRBV20-1 were among them.

Sequencing libraries made from TCR beta cDNA carried unique molecular identifiers. Each batch of about 0.95 to 10 million T cells produced some 500,000 cDNA molecules. TCRdb analysed the PCR reads with MiXCR anew, one entry per CDR3 protein. Of about 760,000 distinct CDR3 sequences in the sample, 25% to 30% are singletons; the top ten hold roughly 0.53%. A remark on this clonotype: Its specificity is unknown.

This CDR3 region has 15 residues. The germline CDR1 and CDR2 sequences are LGHDT and YNNKEL (reference sequence). V lost 0 bases to trimming and J lost 5 bases, with 10 bases between them. This receptor was identified in a girl between 10 and 17 years old with multiple sclerosis. V is TRBV3-1 and J is TRBJ1-4; D not certain. Input material: blood. The CDR3, as DNA: TGTGCCAGCAGCCAAGATGGGAGGCCGAATGAAAAACTGTTTTTT. Protein: CASSQDGRPNEKLFF.